This T cell receptor (beta chain) was sequenced in a study of cytomegalovirus exposure and HLA in healthy donors. Clones were sequenced by immunoSEQ multiplex PCR, and TCRdb holds only the in-frame ones, with some missing. The sample consists of 45,000 or so clones, 80% to 95% of them appearing once. This clone was seen once. The CDR3 totals 16 residues. The genes are TRBV12-2 and TRBJ2-1; TRBD2, the table's D call, was not compared with the DNA. TRBV12-2 is tagged as a pseudogene. The source material was PBMCs. The TCR originated in a young woman in good health and CMV-seronegative. The DNA for the CDR3 is TGTGCAAGTCGACCTCATCCCGAAAACGGGGTCTTGGAGCAGTTCTTC. This encodes CASRPHPENGVLEQFF.